The 28 T cell receptor beta chains below were found in one sample sequenced in a study of tissue T cells after allogeneic stem cell transplantation. The time point was: mouse harvest day 7 after allogeneic transplant. Mouse grafts combined 10^7 T-cell-depleted bone marrow cells with 10^6 splenic CD5+ T cells. Clones were read by immunoSEQ multiplex PCR, and TCRdb kept only the in-frame ones, dropping some. The repertoire includes some 6,100 clones, 46% of them detected once, and around 3.2% sits in the top ten. Sequencing was carried out using skin. The receptor source for this set is a female BALB/c mouse given C57BL/6 T cells with graft-versus-host disease after an allogeneic hematopoietic cell transplant.

As to this clone: Genes here carry mouse names. The sequence runs out 1 residue before the end of the CDR3; the remainder is reconstructed from the germline J gene. This chain uses TRBV3 with TRBJ2-4; 9 positions agree with TRBD2. Germline V CDR1 and CDR2: SNHLY, FYNGKV (reference sequence). The trim removed 1 base at V and 0 bases at J, leaving 2 bases unmatched. The length of the CDR3 is 16 residues. CDR3 bases read: TGTGCCAGCAGCTTAGTCTGGGGGGGTAGTCAAAACACCTTGTAC. Amino acid sequence: CASSLVWGGSQNTLY. The whole CDR3 is CASSLVWGGSQNTLYF. Drawing the rest from reference TRBV3 and TRBJ2-4, the complete variable domain is GPKVLQIPSHQIIDMGQMVTLNCDPVSNHLYFYWYKQILGQQMEFLVNFYNGKVMEKSKLFKDQFSVERPDGSYFTLKIQPTALEDSAVYFCASSLVWGGSQNTLYFGAGTRLSVL.

Regarding this clone: Mouse gene names apply. The read gets to within 1 residue of the CDR3 end, and the germline J gene fills in the rest. The chain has TRBV12-1 and TRBJ2-3; 12 bases match TRBD2. J lost 3 bases, V lost 0 bases, and 0 bases had no gene match. The CDR3 is 15 amino acids. CDR1 and CDR2 (germline): SGHSN, HYEKVE. CDR3 bases read: TGTGCCAGCTCTCTCGACTGGGGGGGCGCAGAAACGCTGTAT. Translated: CASSLDWGGAETLY. The full-length CDR3 reads as CASSLDWGGAETLYF. The complete variable domain, with remaining parts taken from reference TRBV12-1 and TRBJ2-3, reads DSGVVQSPRHIIKEKGGRSVLTCIPISGHSNVVWYQQTLGKELKFLIQHYEKVERDKGFLPSRFSVQQFDDYHSEMNMSALELEDSAMYFCASSLDWGGAETLYFGSGTRLTVL.

Of note for this clone: The genes and germline here are from mouse. The sequenced part of the CDR3 DNA is TGTGCCAGCAGCTTAAACATCTATGAACAGTAC. Translation gives CASSLNIYEQY. The whole CDR3 protein reads CASSLNIYEQYF. V usage is TRBV3 and J usage is TRBJ2-7; D gene uncertain. Read coverage stops 1 residue before the CDR3 terminus; the germline J gene supplies the remainder. Trimming left V 2 bases short and J 3 bases short, with 5 bases between. There are 12 residues in the CDR3. Looked up from germline, CDR1 is SNHLY and CDR2 is FYNGKV (reference sequence).

To note about this clone: Each gene name is a mouse one. The CDR3 is cut off 1 residue early in the read; its end comes from the germline J gene. V and J are TRBV14 and TRBJ1-1, with a possible D match to TRBD1 (5 bases). Germline CDR1 and CDR2: SGHDT and FRDEAV. The V and J ends lost 4 bases and 1 base respectively, with 11 bases between them. CDR3 length: 14 residues. Here the CDR3 reads CASSPQGRNTEVFF. The DNA read from the CDR3 is TGTGCCAGCAGTCCGCAGGGTAGAAACACAGAAGTCTTC.

This clone occurred a few times. Genes here carry mouse names. The CDR3 end falls 1 residue outside the read, so it is completed with the germline J gene. The chain links TRBV26 to TRBJ1-2, with 7 nucleotides matching TRBD1. The junction had 1 base not matched to a gene; V was cut back by 3 bases and J by 3 bases. The CDR3 spans 13 residues. Germline values: CDR1 KGHPV, CDR2 FQNQEV (reference sequence). This CDR3 is CASSLRGDSDYTF. The sequenced CDR3 bases are TGTGCCAGCAGTCTCAGGGGGGACTCCGACTACACC.

Turning to this clone: The germline and genes are mouse ones. Read coverage stops 1 residue before the CDR3 terminus; the germline J gene supplies the remainder. The chain couples TRBV2 to TRBJ2-4; 7 nucleotides line up with TRBD2. CDR3 size: 15 residues. After removal of 0 bases from V and 9 bases from J, the junction contained 9 bases not matched to a gene. The germline V gene has CDR1 LGHNA and CDR2 YSYQKL. The CDR3 region is CASSQEGTRGGTLYF. The CDR3 DNA, read in part, is TGTGCCAGCAGCCAAGAGGGGACCCGGGGGGGTACCTTGTAC.

As for this clone: The genes are named according to mouse. The sequence runs out 1 residue before the end of the CDR3; the remainder is reconstructed from the germline J gene. The chain combines TRBV23 with TRBJ2-4; no DNA check was done on the table's D call, TRBD1. The CDR3 has 13 residues. Germline assignment: CDR1 KGHTA and CDR2 FQNQQP. The CDR3 reads CSSSQSGQNTLYF. CDR3 bases read: TGCTCCAGCAGTCAATCAGGGCAAAACACCTTGTAC. The whole variable domain, filled in from reference TRBV23 and TRBJ2-4, reads DAAVTQKPRYLIKMKGQEAEMKCIPEKGHTAVFWYQQKQSKELKFLIYFQNQQPLDQIDMVKERFSAVCPSSSLCSLGIRTCEAEDSALYLCSSSQSGQNTLYFGAGTRLSVL.

A remark on this clone: Gene names and germline refer to mouse. The CDR3 end lies 1 residue beyond the end of the read and is filled in from the germline J gene. The gene calls are TRBV26 and TRBJ2-2; D not resolved. V was cut by 0 bases and J by 5 bases, with 4 bases left in between. Germline CDR1 reads KGHPV; CDR2 reads FQNQEV (reference sequence). The CDR3 spans 13 residues. CDR3 DNA, as far as it was read: TGTGCCAGCAGTCTGTCGTGGACCGGGCAGCTCTAC. Translating it yields CASSLSWTGQLY. The CDR3, in full, reads CASSLSWTGQLYF.

For this clone: Gene names and germline refer to mouse. The CDR3 end is not reached by the read, which stops 1 residue before it; the germline J gene fills it in. This rearrangement joins TRBV26 to TRBJ2-7, with 12 bases matching TRBD2. The V segment lost 3 bases and the J segment 6 bases; nucleotides outside the gene matches: 6. Looked up from germline, CDR1 is KGHPV and CDR2 is FQNQEV (reference sequence). There are 15 residues in the CDR3. CDR3 in amino acids: CASSLPGLGGFEQYF. CDR3 DNA, as far as it was read: TGTGCCAGCAGTCTCCCGGGACTGGGGGGATTTGAACAGTAC.

About this clone: Genes here carry mouse names. Read sequence stops 1 residue before the CDR3 end, and the germline J gene provides the missing end. The sample holds other DNA sequences that translate to the same CDR3. The chain joins TRBV23 to TRBJ2-2; the table's D call TRBD1 went unverified against the DNA. CDR1 is KGHTA and CDR2 is FQNQQP in the germline V gene. This CDR3 contains 14 residues. The chain's CDR3 is CSSSPQGNTGQLYF. CDR3 bases read: TGCTCCAGCAGCCCCCAGGGAAACACCGGGCAGCTCTAC. Full variable domain (remainder filled in from reference TRBV23 and TRBJ2-2): DAAVTQKPRYLIKMKGQEAEMKCIPEKGHTAVFWYQQKQSKELKFLIYFQNQQPLDQIDMVKERFSAVCPSSSLCSLGIRTCEAEDSALYLCSSSPQGNTGQLYFGEGSKLTVL.

This clone showed up just a few times. These gene names are mouse names. The missing CDR3 end, 1 residue past where the read stops, is filled in from the germline J gene. The chain links TRBV26 to TRBJ2-1, with TRBD1 identical over 7 bases. V was pared by 5 bases and J by 2 bases, with 0 bases of the junction left unmatched. The germline V gene encodes CDR1 KGHPV and CDR2 FQNQEV (reference sequence). This CDR3 has 13 residues. CDR3 amino acids: CASSGTDYAEQFF. The sequenced part of the CDR3 DNA is TGTGCCAGCAGTGGGACAGACTATGCTGAGCAGTTC. Full variable domain (remainder filled in from reference TRBV26 and TRBJ2-1): NSKVIQTPRYLVKGQGQKAKMRCIPEKGHPVVFWYQQNKNNEFKFLINFQNQEVLQQIDMTEKRFSAECPSNSPCSLEIQSSEAGDSALYLCASSGTDYAEQFFGPGTRLTVL.

The table lists this clone with a few counts. Genes here carry mouse names. From the germline J gene comes the end of the CDR3, since the read stops 1 residue before it. J is TRBJ2-1 and V is TRBV23; the D call in the table, TRBD1, was not verified against the DNA. The CDR3 sequence is 16 residues long. Per germline, CDR1 KGHTA and CDR2 FQNQQP. The CDR3 protein is CSSSQSWRQNYAEQFF. CDR3 DNA (partial): TGCTCCAGCAGTCAATCGTGGAGACAGAACTATGCTGAGCAGTTC.

Notes on this clone: Here the gene names and germline are mouse. The read comes to an end 1 residue before the CDR3 does, leaving the germline J gene to fill in the end. The chain uses TRBV19 and TRBJ1-4; D is uncertain. Germline-derived CDR1 and CDR2 are FNHDT and SITEND (reference sequence). The CDR3 consists of 15 residues. Trimming took off 1 base at V and 0 bases at J, with 7 bases between the two ends. CDR3 sequence reads: CASSIHTISNERLFF. The CDR3 DNA, read in part, is TGTGCCAGCAGTATACATACAATTTCCAACGAAAGATTATTT. The entire variable domain, with the rest obtained from reference TRBV19 and TRBJ1-4, is as follows: GGIITQTPKFLIGQEGQKLTLKCQQNFNHDTMYWYRQDSGKGLRLIYYSITENDLQKGDLSEGYDASREKKSSFSLTVTSAQKNEMAVFLCASSIHTISNERLFFGHGTKLSVL.

This clone has a handful of counts. Gene and germline names: mouse. Coverage ceases 1 residue before the CDR3 finishes, and the germline J gene fills in the end. The chain is built from TRBV3 and TRBJ1-1; possibly TRBD1 for D (5 bases). This CDR3 comprises 14 residues. Germline V gene sequence: CDR1 SNHLY, CDR2 FYNGKV (reference sequence). V dropped 1 base and J dropped 0 bases, with 6 bases sitting between them. The sequenced CDR3 bases are TGTGCCAGCAGCTTAGACAGGTCAAACACAGAAGTCTTC. This translates into CASSLDRSNTEVF. The full CDR3 protein is CASSLDRSNTEVFF.

As for this clone: The gene symbols are mouse symbols. The CDR3 is cut off 1 residue early in the read; its end comes from the germline J gene. The V and J genes are TRBV1 and TRBJ1-1; D is undetermined. Germline-derived CDR1 and CDR2 are NSQYPW and LRSPGD (reference sequence). Deletions cut 2 bases from V and 3 bases from J, with 7 bases between. This CDR3 has 13 amino acids. The sequenced CDR3 bases are TGCACCTGCAGTGCATCACCGGACACAGAAGTCTTC. It yields the protein CTCSASPDTEVF. The whole CDR3 region reads CTCSASPDTEVFF.

Regarding this clone: Mouse gene names apply. The read halts 1 residue ahead of the CDR3 end, with the missing end drawn from the germline J gene. This chain joins TRBV13-2 and TRBJ2-1, with unresolved D. CDR3 length equals 11 residues. V lost 6 bases and J lost 7, with 8 bases in between. The germline CDR1 and CDR2 sequences are NNHNN and SYGAGS (reference sequence). Partial CDR3 DNA: TGTGCCAGCGCCGGGGTAGCTGAGCAGTTC. It yields the protein CASAGVAEQF. The entire CDR3 is CASAGVAEQFF.

A word on this clone: Germline and genes here are mouse. The read terminates 1 residue ahead of where the CDR3 ends, so the germline J gene completes it. This sequence joins TRBV14 and TRBJ2-1; either TRBD1 or TRBD2 may fit D (5 bases each). This CDR3 is 15 amino acids long. CDR1 and CDR2 from the germline V gene are SGHDT and FRDEAV. The ends were cut back, 4 bases at V and 0 bases at J, with 11 bases in the middle. The CDR3 here is CASSLRGSNYAEQFF. The DNA read from the CDR3 is TGTGCCAGCAGTCTCCGGGGGTCTAACTATGCTGAGCAGTTC. Full variable domain (remainder filled in from reference TRBV14 and TRBJ2-1): EAGVTQSPRYAVLQEGQAVSFWCDPISGHDTLYWYQQPRDQGPQLLVYFRDEAVIDNSQLPSDRFSAVRPKGTNSTLKIQSAKQGDTATYLCASSLRGSNYAEQFFGPGTRLTVL.

In the case of this clone: Gene names follow the mouse nomenclature. The DNA ends 1 residue before the CDR3 does, and the rest of the CDR3 is filled in from the germline J gene. This rearrangement joins TRBV26 to TRBJ2-4; TRBD1 is a possible D gene (6 bases). V lost 2 bases and J lost 5, with 11 bases in between. This CDR3 is 14 amino acids long. CDR1 and CDR2 from the germline V gene are KGHPV and FQNQEV (reference sequence). CDR3 bases read: TGTGCCAGCAGTCTGCTAGGGGGTCGAAACACCTTGTAC. Protein sequence: CASSLLGGRNTLY. The full CDR3 is CASSLLGGRNTLYF.

To note about this clone: Mouse gene names apply. Sequencing ends 1 residue short of the CDR3 end; the germline J gene provides the rest. The sample holds other DNA sequences that translate to the same CDR3. The chain links TRBV26 to TRBJ2-4; D gene ambiguous. The CDR3 is made up of 12 amino acids. From germline, CDR1 is KGHPV and CDR2 FQNQEV (reference sequence). V was trimmed by 6 bases and J by 0 bases, leaving 4 bases between them. The CDR3 DNA, read in part, is TGTGCCAGCAGAACTAGTCAAAACACCTTGTAC. This codes for CASRTSQNTLY. The complete CDR3 sequence is CASRTSQNTLYF.

This clone was picked up a small number of times. Each gene name is a mouse one. Partial CDR3 DNA: TGTGCCAGCAGGACTGGGGGGGCTGAACAGTAC. Its translation is CASRTGGAEQY. The whole CDR3 is CASRTGGAEQYF. This chain joins TRBV14 and TRBJ2-7, with 12 bases aligning to TRBD2. The missing CDR3 end, 1 residue past where the read stops, is filled in from the germline J gene. V shed 5 bases, J shed 6 bases, and the junction held 0 bases outside the gene matches. CDR1 and CDR2 from the germline V gene are SGHDT and FRDEAV. This CDR3 is built from 12 residues.

Regarding this clone: Here the gene names and germline are mouse. The CDR3 goes on 1 residue after the read ends, and that part is filled in from the germline J gene. The chain links TRBV14 to TRBJ2-5; 9 bases fit TRBD1. Germline V CDR1 and CDR2: SGHDT, FRDEAV. There are 13 residues in the CDR3. V was pared by 7 bases and J by 6 bases, with 6 bases of the junction left unmatched. The CDR3 DNA, read in part, is TGTGCCAGCCGACAGGGGGGCAGGGACACCCAGTAC. Residues: CASRQGGRDTQY. The entire CDR3 is CASRQGGRDTQYF.

This clone was found a few times. Compared with germline, one end of the junction differs, possibly owing to a read error. Any gene name here is a mouse gene name. The DNA ends 1 residue before the CDR3 does, and the rest of the CDR3 is filled in from the germline J gene. The chain combines TRBV1 with TRBJ1-1; D uncertain. The CDR3 contains 13 residues. Germline CDR1 reads NSQYPW; CDR2 reads LRSPGD (reference sequence). CDR3 sequence: CTCSADRNIEVFF. Incomplete CDR3 DNA: TGCACCTGCAGTGCAGATAGAAACATAGAAGTCTTC.

On this clone: The germline and genes are mouse ones. The sequence runs out 1 residue before the end of the CDR3; the remainder is reconstructed from the germline J gene. This chain uses TRBV12-2 with TRBJ2-2, with D possibly TRBD1 on 7 matching bases. The CDR3 totals 14 residues. V lost 3 bases, J lost 3 bases, and 10 bases lay in between. The germline gives CDR1 SGHLS, CDR2 HYDKME. Incomplete CDR3 DNA: TGTGCCAGCTCTAGCAGGGGGGACACCGGGCAGCTCTAC. Amino acid sequence: CASSSRGDTGQLY. The full CDR3 is CASSSRGDTGQLYF. The full variable domain, with the rest looked up from reference TRBV12-2 and TRBJ2-2, is NSGVVQSPRYIIKGKGERSILKCIPISGHLSVAWYQQTQGQELKFFIQHYDKMERDKGNLPSRFSVQQFDDYHSEMNMSALELEDSAVYFCASSSRGDTGQLYFGEGSKLTVL.

This clone came up a few times. Gene labels here are mouse ones. The CDR3 end lies 1 residue beyond the end of the read and is filled in from the germline J gene. V is TRBV5 and J is TRBJ1-1, with D perhaps TRBD1 (5 bases). V was shortened by 3 bases and J by 4 bases, with 9 bases between the two germline ends. This CDR3 has 13 amino acids. CDR1 and CDR2 (germline): LGHNA, YNLKQL (reference sequence). The covered CDR3 bases are TGTGCCAGCAGCCAGGGGGAGGTCACAGAAGTCTTC. This translates into CASSQGEVTEVF. The full CDR3 protein is CASSQGEVTEVFF.

This clone rates as medium-sized. Gene names are mouse gene names. Coverage ceases 1 residue before the CDR3 finishes, and the germline J gene fills in the end. This chain joins TRBV3 and TRBJ2-7; no clear D gene. The CDR3 has 9 amino acids. CDR1 is SNHLY, CDR2 FYNGKV, per germline (reference sequence). V lost 8 bases to trimming and J lost 4 bases, with 3 bases between them. The CDR3 here is CASYYEQYF. The CDR3 bases that were read are TGTGCCAGCTATTATGAACAGTAC. The full variable domain, in which reference TRBV3 and TRBJ2-7 provide the parts outside the CDR3, is GPKVLQIPSHQIIDMGQMVTLNCDPVSNHLYFYWYKQILGQQMEFLVNFYNGKVMEKSKLFKDQFSVERPDGSYFTLKIQPTALEDSAVYFCASYYEQYFGPGTRLTVL.

Remarks on this clone: The genes and germline here are from mouse. The read ends 1 residue shy of where the CDR3 ends; the end is completed using the germline J gene. The chain is built from TRBV26 and TRBJ1-1, with a tentative D call TRBD1 (6 bases). V lost 5 bases, J lost 4 bases, and 11 bases lay in between. The CDR3 contains 13 residues. Germline lookup yields CDR1 KGHPV and CDR2 FQNQEV (reference sequence). This CDR3 is CASSGGRGTEVFF. The covered CDR3 bases are TGTGCCAGCAGTGGGGGCAGAGGCACAGAAGTCTTC.

In regard to this clone: The germline and genes are mouse ones. The read comes to an end 1 residue before the CDR3 does, leaving the germline J gene to fill in the end. The chain carries TRBV31 and TRBJ1-1; a weak D match, TRBD1 (5 bases). Trimming left V 3 bases short and J 1 base short, with 9 bases between. Germline V CDR1 and CDR2: GKSSPN, SITVG. The CDR3 is 13 amino acids. CDR3 sequence reads: CAWSWGGNTEVFF. The part of the CDR3 DNA that was read is TGTGCCTGGAGCTGGGGGGGGAACACAGAAGTCTTC. The full variable domain, completed using reference TRBV31 and TRBJ1-1, is AQTIHQWPVAEIKAVGSPLSLGCTIKGKSSPNLYWYWQATGGTLQQLFYSITVGQVESVVQLNLSASRPKDDQFILSTEKLLLSHSGFYLCAWSWGGNTEVFFGKGTRLTVV.

Comment on this clone: Genes and germline come from the mouse. The read ends 1 residue shy of where the CDR3 ends; the end is completed using the germline J gene. The chain recombines TRBV5 with TRBJ2-1; TRBD1 matches 8 bases. Germline assignment: CDR1 LGHNA and CDR2 YNLKQL (reference sequence). The CDR3 spans 16 residues. The J segment lost 0 bases and the V segment lost 0 bases, leaving 1 base of the junction unmatched. The sequenced CDR3 bases are TGTGCCAGCAGCCAAGAACAGGGGGTTAACTATGCTGAGCAGTTC. Translated: CASSQEQGVNYAEQF. The CDR3 in its entirety is CASSQEQGVNYAEQFF.